The clone carrying this T cell receptor beta chain has only one observation. Its target is unknown. A read error is possible here, since a much larger clone lies one base away. Blood RNA was derived from unsorted whole blood, and germline DNA was extracted too. Collection of roughly 4 milliliters of peripheral blood took place before surgery. The data stem from a study of tumor-infiltrating lymphocytes in primary liver carcinoma. Overall study: Those sampled were patients whose primary liver carcinoma was treated by surgical resection. Whole-study findings and limits: Reduced overlap was seen in tumor-adjacent and tumor-blood pairs versus tumor region pairs.

The CDR3 consists of 12 residues. Germline lookup yields CDR1 SQVTM and CDR2 ANQGSEA. A primer matching the constant region was used to make TCR beta cDNA from approximately 0.55 ug of total RNA. Three rounds of nested multiplex PCR with slightly modified ARM-PCR produced TCR beta libraries. In the first two PCR rounds, TRBV1-TRBV30 forward primers were paired with a C-beta reverse primer, and each round lasted roughly 10 cycles. TCRdb re-called the multiplex PCR reads through MiXCR, storing one row per CDR3 protein. This sample has 190,000 or so distinct CDR3 sequences, with less than 75% found just once.

This clonotype was sampled from a woman aged 55-70 years with primary liver carcinoma and hepatitis B virus infection. The gene calls are TRBV29-1 and TRBJ2-2, with D possibly matching TRBD2 (5 bases). What was sequenced was peripheral blood. CDR3 nucleotide sequence: TGCAGCGTTGTTCTGAGTACCGGGGAGCAGTTTTTT. It specifies CSVVLSTGEQFF.